This T cell receptor beta chain was identified in a study of cytomegalovirus exposure and HLA in healthy donors. Study-wide results and limits: Earlier findings revealed that most TCR beta V segments proved productive either about 87% or about 30% of the time.

Comment on this clone: Its antigen is currently unknown.

The V end was cut by 1 base, the J end by 4 bases, with 6 bases between. The CDR3 loop spans 13 amino acids. Germline CDR1 reads SGHNT; CDR2 reads YENEEA. The PCR employed 60 Vbeta primers together with 13 Jbeta primers. Sequencing used immunoSEQ multiplex PCR; TCRdb keeps in-frame clones, though not all of them. The data show 100,000 to 150,000 clones, about 68% seen once. Sequenced: PBMCs. This chain connects TRBV11-3 to TRBJ2-3, with a weak D call TRBD2 (5 bases). This TCR came from a woman between 50 and 59 years old in good health and CMV-seropositive. The CDR3 DNA is TGTGCCAGCAGCTTAGGGGGAGCAGATACGCAGTATTTT. Protein: CASSLGGADTQYF.